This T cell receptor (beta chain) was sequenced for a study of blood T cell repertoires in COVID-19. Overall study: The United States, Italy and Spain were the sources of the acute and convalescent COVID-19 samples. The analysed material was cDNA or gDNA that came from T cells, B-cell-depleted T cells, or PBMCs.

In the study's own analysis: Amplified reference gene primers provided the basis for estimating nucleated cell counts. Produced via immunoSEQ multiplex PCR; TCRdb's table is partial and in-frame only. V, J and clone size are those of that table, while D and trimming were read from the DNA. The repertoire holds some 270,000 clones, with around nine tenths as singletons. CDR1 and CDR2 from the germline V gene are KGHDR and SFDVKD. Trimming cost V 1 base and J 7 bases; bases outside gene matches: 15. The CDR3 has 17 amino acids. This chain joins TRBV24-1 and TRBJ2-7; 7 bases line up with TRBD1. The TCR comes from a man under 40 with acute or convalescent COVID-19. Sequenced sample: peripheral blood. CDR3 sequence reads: CATSDFHRGRVSSEQYF. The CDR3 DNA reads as TGTGCCACCAGTGATTTCCACAGGGGCAGAGTGTCTAGTGAGCAGTACTTC.